Listed below are T cell receptor beta chains from one sample, sequenced in a study of T-cell memory formation after mild COVID-19. MiXCR, applied by TCRdb to the 5' RACE reads, yields one record per CDR3 protein. Of 130,000 to 150,000 distinct CDR3 sequences listed, about 19% are singletons. The sequencing sample was made of PBMCs or a T cell subset sorted from them (not recorded which). The receptors were gathered from an adult woman who had mild COVID-19 (a few samples of this study predate the infection). Cell type and time point are not known. Each CDR3 is given with its conserved first and last residue. Clone size appears in some rows only: once, few, many, or a class for an expanded clone.

j_call clone_size v_call cdr3_aa
TRBJ2-1 many TRBV6-2/TRBV6-3 CASSWVGRYNEQFF
TRBJ2-1 . TRBV7-7 CASSLGGGYNEQFF
TRBJ2-5 . TRBV30 CAWSEGTGTYQETQYF
TRBJ2-1 . TRBV29-1 CSGQGGRSYNEQFF
TRBJ2-7 . TRBV4-1 CASSQDGTRGSYEQYF
TRBJ2-3 many TRBV12-3/TRBV12-4 CASSSPWGAQATDTQYF
TRBJ2-7 . TRBV11-2 CASSQRNRGNEQYF
TRBJ2-5 . TRBV9 CASSLGPDGGQYF
TRBJ2-2 . TRBV7-9 CASSLSPGGTGELFF
TRBJ1-1 few TRBV7-8 CASSLQGQDTEAFF
TRBJ2-1 . TRBV11-2 CASRLAGGSANEQFF
TRBJ2-1 . TRBV6-5 CASTDGGAGYNEQFF
TRBJ2-7 . TRBV5-1 CASSPDGLYEQYF
TRBJ1-2 few TRBV5-1 CASSFTGDYGYTF
TRBJ1-1 few TRBV3-1 CASSQNTNTEAFF
TRBJ2-1 . TRBV12-3/TRBV12-4 CASSFWRGGYNEQFF
TRBJ2-7 few TRBV12-3/TRBV12-4 CASSLGGNSYEQYF
TRBJ2-1 . TRBV5-1 CASSISGGAINEQFF
TRBJ1-2 . TRBV4-2 CASSQGSEQGARYGYTF
TRBJ2-3 . TRBV9 CASSVAGQTLEYF
TRBJ2-3 . TRBV4-2 CASSQDVPSRDTQYF
TRBJ2-7 few TRBV12-3/TRBV12-4 CASSRGGALYEQYF
TRBJ1-5 . TRBV7-9 CASSGNLAGVGNQPQHF
TRBJ2-1 . TRBV4-3 CASSQPTQERETNEQFF
TRBJ2-2 few TRBV20-1 CSASDRDLGELFF
TRBJ2-1 . TRBV14 CASSREPGLFYNEQFF
TRBJ1-6 few TRBV10-2 CASSESTSYNSPLHF
TRBJ2-6 . TRBV7-2 CASSHGSSGANVLTF